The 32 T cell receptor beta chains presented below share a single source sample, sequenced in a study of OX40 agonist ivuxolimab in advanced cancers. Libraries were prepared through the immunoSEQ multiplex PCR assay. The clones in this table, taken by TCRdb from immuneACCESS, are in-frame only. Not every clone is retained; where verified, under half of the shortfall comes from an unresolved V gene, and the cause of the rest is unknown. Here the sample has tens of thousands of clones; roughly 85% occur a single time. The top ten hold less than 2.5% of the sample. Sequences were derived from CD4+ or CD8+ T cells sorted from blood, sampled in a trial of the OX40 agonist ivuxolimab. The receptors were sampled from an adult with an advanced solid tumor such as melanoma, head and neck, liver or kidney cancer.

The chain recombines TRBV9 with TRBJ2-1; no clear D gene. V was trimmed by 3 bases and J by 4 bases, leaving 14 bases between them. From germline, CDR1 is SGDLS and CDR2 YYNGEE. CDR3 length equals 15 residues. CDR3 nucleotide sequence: TGTGCCAGCAGCGAAGGGCTGTTGGATTACAATGAGCAGTTCTTC. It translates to CASSEGLLDYNEQFF.

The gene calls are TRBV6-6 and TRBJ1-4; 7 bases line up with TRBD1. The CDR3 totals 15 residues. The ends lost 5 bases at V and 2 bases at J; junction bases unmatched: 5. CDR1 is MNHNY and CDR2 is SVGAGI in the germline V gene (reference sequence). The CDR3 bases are TGTGCCAGCAGTCACGGACAGGCTACTAATGAAAAACTGTTTTTT. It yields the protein CASSHGQATNEKLFF.

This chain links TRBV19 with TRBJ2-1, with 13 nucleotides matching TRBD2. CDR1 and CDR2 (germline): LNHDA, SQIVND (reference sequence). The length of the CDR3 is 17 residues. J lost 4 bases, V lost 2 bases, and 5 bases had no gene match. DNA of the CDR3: TGTGCCAGTAGTATAAGGGGGACTAGCGGGGATTACAATGAGCAGTTCTTC. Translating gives CASSIRGTSGDYNEQFF.

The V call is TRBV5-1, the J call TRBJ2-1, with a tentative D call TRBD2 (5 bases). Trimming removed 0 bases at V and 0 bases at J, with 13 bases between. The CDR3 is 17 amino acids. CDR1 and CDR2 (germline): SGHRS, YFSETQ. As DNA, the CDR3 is TGCGCCAGCAGCTTGGGCAGCGGCCCTAGCTCCTACAATGAGCAGTTCTTC. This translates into CASSLGSGPSSYNEQFF.

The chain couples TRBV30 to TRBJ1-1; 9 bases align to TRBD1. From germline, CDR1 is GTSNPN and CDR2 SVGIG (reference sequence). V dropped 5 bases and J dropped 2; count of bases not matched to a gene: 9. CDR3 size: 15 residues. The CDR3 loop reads CAWAVRTGANTEAFF. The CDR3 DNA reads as TGTGCCTGGGCTGTGAGGACAGGGGCTAACACTGAAGCTTTCTTT.

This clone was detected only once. The CDR3 nucleotides are TGTGCCAGCAGTGAAGGGGGAGCGGGGATAGCGAACACCGGGGAGCTGTTTTTT. Encoded protein: CASSEGGAGIANTGELFF. The rearrangement uses TRBV6-4 and TRBJ2-2; possible D gene TRBD2, 7 bases. In germline, CDR1 is MRHNA, CDR2 SNTAGT. The V end lost 3 bases, the J end lost 0 bases, and 17 bases lay between the germline ends. This CDR3 region has 18 residues.

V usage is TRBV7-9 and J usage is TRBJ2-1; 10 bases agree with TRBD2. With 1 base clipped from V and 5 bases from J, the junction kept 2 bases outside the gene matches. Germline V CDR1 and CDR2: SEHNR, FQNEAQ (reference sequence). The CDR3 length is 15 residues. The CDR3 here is CASSLVAGGHNEQFF. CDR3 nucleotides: TGTGCCAGCAGCTTAGTAGCGGGAGGTCACAATGAGCAGTTCTTC.

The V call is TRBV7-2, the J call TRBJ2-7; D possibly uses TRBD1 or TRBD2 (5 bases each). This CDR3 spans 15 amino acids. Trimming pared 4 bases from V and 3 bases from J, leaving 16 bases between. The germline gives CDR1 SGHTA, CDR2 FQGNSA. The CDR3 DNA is TGTGCCAGCAGCTCCGGGGCCGCAGGAAACTACGAGCAGTACTTC. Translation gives CASSSGAAGNYEQYF.

As DNA, the CDR3 is TGTGCCAGCAGTTCCCGAGGCACGGATGGGAACTATGGCTACACCTTC. Translation: CASSSRGTDGNYGYTF. The rearrangement uses TRBV6-5 and TRBJ1-2; D remains ambiguous. CDR3 length: 16 residues. Deletions cut 4 bases from V and 2 bases from J, with 17 bases between. Germline values: CDR1 MNHEY, CDR2 SVGAGI.

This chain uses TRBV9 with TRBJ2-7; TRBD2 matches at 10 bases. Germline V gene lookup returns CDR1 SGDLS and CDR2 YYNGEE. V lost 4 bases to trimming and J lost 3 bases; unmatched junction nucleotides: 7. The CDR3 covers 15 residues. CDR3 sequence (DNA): TGTGCCAGCAGCATAAGCGGGAGGGCCGACTACGAGCAGTACTTC. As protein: CASSISGRADYEQYF.

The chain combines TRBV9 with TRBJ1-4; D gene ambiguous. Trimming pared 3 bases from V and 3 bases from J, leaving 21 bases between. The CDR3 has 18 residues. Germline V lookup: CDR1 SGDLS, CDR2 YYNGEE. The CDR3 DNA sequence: TGTGCCAGCAGCGGGGCCCTGATTTTGCCCCCCCCTAATGAAAAACTGTTTTTT. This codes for CASSGALILPPPNEKLFF.

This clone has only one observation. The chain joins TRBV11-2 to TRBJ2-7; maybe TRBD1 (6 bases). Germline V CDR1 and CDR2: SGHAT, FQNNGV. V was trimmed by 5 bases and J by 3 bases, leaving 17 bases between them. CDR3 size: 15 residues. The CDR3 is CASSRYMDSVYEQYF. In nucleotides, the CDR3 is TGTGCCAGCAGCCGTTATATGGACAGCGTCTACGAGCAGTACTTC.

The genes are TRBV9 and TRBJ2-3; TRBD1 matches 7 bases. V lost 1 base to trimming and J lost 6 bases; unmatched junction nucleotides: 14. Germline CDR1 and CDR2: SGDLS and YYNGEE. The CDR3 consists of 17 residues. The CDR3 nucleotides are TGTGCCAGCAGCGTACACCCAGGGGGAAGTGTAGCCGATACGCAGTATTTT. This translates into CASSVHPGGSVADTQYF.

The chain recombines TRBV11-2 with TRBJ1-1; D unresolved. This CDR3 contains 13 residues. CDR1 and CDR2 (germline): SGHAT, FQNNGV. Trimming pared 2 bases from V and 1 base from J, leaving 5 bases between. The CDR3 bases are TGTGCCAGCAGCTTAAAGCGGAACACTGAAGCTTTCTTT. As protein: CASSLKRNTEAFF.

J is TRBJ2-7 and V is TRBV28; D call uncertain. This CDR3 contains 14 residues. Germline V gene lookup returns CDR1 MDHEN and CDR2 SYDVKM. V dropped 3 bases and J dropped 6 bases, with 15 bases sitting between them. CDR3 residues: CASSLTSTTPEQYF. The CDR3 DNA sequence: TGTGCCAGCAGTTTGACAAGTACTACCCCCGAGCAGTACTTC.

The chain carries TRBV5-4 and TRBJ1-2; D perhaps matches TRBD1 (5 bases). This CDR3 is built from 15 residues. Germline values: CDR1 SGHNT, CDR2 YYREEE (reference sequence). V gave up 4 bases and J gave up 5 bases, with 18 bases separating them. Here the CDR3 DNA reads TGTGCCAGCAGCCCACGGGACCCAGCCCATTATGGCTACACCTTC. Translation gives CASSPRDPAHYGYTF.

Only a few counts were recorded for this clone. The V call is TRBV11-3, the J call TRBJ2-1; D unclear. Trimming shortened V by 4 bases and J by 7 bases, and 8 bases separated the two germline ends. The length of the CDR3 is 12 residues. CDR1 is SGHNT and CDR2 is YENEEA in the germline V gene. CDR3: CASSSTPNEQFF. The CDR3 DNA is TGTGCCAGCAGCTCCACCCCGAATGAGCAGTTCTTC. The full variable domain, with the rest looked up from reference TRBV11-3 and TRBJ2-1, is EAGVVQSPRYKIIEKKQPVAFWCNPISGHNTLYWYLQNLGQGPELLIRYENEEAVDDSQLPKDRFSAERLKGVDSTLKIQPAELGDSAVYLCASSSTPNEQFFGPGTRLTVL.

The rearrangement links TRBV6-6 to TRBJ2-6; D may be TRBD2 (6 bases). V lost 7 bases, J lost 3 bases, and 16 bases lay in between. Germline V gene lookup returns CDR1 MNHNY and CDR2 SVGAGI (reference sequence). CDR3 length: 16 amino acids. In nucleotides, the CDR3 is TGTGCCAGCATTCAAGTCGGGGGACGTGGGGCCAACGTCCTGACTTTC. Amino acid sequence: CASIQVGGRGANVLTF.

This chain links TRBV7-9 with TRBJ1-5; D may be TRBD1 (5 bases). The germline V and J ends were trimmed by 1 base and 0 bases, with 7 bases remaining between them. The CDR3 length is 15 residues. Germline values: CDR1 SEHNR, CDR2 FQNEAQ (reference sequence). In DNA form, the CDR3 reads TGTGCCAGCAGCTTAGAGGGGTATAGCAATCAGCCCCAGCATTTT. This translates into CASSLEGYSNQPQHF.

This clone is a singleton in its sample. CDR3 sequence reads: CAISEWLYNEQFF. The CDR3 bases are TGTGCCATCAGTGAATGGCTTTACAATGAGCAGTTCTTC. The gene calls are TRBV10-3 and TRBJ2-1, with no clear D. CDR3 size: 13 residues. V dropped 3 bases and J dropped 4 bases, with 7 bases sitting between them. CDR1 is ENHRY, CDR2 SYGVKD, per germline.

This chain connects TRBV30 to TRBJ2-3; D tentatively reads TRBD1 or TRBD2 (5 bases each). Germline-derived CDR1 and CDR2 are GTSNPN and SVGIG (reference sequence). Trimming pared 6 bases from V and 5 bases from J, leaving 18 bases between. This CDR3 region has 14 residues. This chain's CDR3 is CACSMGRRVDTQYF. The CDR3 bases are TGTGCCTGCTCTATGGGACGGAGAGTAGATACGCAGTATTTT.

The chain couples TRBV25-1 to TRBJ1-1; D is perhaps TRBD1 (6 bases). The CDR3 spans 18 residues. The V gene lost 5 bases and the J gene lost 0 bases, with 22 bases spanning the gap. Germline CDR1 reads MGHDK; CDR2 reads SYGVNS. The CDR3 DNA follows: TGTGCCAGCAGTCCTTCGACAGGAAGAACTAGCATGAACACTGAAGCTTTCTTT. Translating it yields CASSPSTGRTSMNTEAFF.

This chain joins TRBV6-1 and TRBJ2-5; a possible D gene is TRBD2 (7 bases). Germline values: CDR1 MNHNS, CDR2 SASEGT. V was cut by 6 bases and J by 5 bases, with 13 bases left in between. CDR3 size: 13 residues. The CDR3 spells CASREQGGETQYF. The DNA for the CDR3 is TGTGCCAGCAGGGAACAGGGAGGGGAGACCCAGTACTTC.

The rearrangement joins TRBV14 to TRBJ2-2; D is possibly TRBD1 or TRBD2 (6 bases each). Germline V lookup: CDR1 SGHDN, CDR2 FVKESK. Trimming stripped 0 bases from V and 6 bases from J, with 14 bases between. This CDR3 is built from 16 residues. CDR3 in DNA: TGTGCCAGCAGCCAAGAAGGGGGGCCTCGTTCCGGGGAGCTGTTTTTT. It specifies CASSQEGGPRSGELFF. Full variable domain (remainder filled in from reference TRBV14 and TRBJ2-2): EAGVTQFPSHSVIEKGQTVTLRCDPISGHDNLYWYRRVMGKEIKFLLHFVKESKQDESGMPNNRFLAERTGGTYSTLKVQPAELEDSGVYFCASSQEGGPRSGELFFGEGSRLTVL.

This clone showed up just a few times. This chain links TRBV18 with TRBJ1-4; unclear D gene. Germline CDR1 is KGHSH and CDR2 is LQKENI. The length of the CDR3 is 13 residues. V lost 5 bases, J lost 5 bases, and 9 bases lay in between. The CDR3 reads CASSYDWNEKLFF. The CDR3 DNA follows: TGTGCCAGCTCATATGACTGGAATGAAAAACTGTTTTTT.

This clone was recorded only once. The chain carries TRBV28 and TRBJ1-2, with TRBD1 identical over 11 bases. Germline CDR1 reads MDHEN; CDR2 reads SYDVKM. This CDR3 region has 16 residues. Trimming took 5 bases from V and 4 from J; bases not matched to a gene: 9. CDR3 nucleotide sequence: TGTGCCAGCAGTGTAGTCCGGACAGGGGGCACCTATGGCTACACCTTC. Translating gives CASSVVRTGGTYGYTF.

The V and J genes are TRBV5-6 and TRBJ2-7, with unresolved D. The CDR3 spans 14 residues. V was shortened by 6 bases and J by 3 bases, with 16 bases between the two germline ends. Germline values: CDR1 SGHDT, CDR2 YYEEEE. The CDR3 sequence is CASTTGRLLYEQYF. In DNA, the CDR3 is TGTGCCAGCACCACCGGACGACTTCTCTACGAGCAGTACTTC.

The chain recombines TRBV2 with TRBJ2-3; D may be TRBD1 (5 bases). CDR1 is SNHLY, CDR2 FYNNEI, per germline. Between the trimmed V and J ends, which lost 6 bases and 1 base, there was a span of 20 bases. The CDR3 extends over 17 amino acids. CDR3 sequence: CASSRLPGNPGTDTQYF. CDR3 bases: TGTGCCAGCAGCCGACTCCCAGGGAATCCGGGCACAGATACGCAGTATTTT.

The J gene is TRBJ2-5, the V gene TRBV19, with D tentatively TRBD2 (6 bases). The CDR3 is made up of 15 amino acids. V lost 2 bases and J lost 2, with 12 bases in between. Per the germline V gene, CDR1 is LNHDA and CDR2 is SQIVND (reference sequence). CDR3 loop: CASSIPAGTQETQYF. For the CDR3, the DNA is TGTGCCAGTAGTATACCAGCGGGCACACAAGAGACCCAGTACTTC.

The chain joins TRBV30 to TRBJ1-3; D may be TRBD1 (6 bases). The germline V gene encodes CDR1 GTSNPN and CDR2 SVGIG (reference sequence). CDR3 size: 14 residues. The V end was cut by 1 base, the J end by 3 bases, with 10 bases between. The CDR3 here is CAWSAGVYGNTIYF. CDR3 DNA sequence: TGTGCCTGGAGTGCAGGGGTTTATGGAAACACCATATATTTT.

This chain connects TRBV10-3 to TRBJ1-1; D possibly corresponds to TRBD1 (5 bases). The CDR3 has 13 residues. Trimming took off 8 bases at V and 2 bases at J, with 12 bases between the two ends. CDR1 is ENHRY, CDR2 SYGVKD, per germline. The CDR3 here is CAISGTANTEAFF. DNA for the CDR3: TGTGCCATCTCCGGGACCGCTAACACTGAAGCTTTCTTT.

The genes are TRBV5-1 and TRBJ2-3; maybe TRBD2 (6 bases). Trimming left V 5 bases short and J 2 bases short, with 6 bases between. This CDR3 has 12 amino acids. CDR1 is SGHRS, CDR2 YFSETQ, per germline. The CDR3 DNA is TGCGCCAGCAGGCGGGACACAGATACGCAGTATTTT. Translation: CASRRDTDTQYF.